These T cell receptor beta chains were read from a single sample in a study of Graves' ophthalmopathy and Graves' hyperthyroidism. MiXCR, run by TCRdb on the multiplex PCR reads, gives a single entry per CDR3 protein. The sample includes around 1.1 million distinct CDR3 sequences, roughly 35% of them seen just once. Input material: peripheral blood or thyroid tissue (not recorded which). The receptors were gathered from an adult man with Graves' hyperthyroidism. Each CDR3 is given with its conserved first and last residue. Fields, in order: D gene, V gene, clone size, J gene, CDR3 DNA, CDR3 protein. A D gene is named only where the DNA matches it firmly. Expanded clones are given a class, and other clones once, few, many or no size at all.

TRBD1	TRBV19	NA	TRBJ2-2	TGTGCCAGTAGTATAGCAGGGGGTACGGACACCGGGGAGCTGTTTTTT	CASSIAGGTDTGELFF
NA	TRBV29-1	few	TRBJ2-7	TGCAGCGCCCGCGGGCAGTACTTC	CSARGQYF
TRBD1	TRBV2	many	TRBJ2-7	TGTGCCAGCAGTGAGGGACAGGGAATTCCCTACGAGCAGTACTTC	CASSEGQGIPYEQYF
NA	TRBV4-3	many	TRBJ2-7	TGCGCCAGCAGCCAAGATCGAGGTAGTGGCCCGGGAAACTACGAGCAGTACTTC	CASSQDRGSGPGNYEQYF
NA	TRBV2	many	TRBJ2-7	TGTGCCAGCAGTCAGGAGAGCTCCTACGAGCAGTACTTC	CASSQESSYEQYF
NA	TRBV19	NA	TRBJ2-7	TGTGCCAGTAGTGTATCTAGCGCCGGCTCCTACGAGCAGTACTTC	CASSVSSAGSYEQYF
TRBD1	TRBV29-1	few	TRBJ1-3	TGCAGCGTTGAAGGGCTCCGGGACAGGGGCTCTGGAAACACCATATATTTT	CSVEGLRDRGSGNTIYF
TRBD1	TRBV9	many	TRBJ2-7	TGTGCCAGCAGCACCCGACAGGGGGCGGGGGAGCAGTACTTC	CASSTRQGAGEQYF
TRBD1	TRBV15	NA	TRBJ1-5	TGTGCCACCAGCATACGGACAGGGGATCAGCCCCAGCATTTT	CATSIRTGDQPQHF
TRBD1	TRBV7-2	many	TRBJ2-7	TGTGCCAGCAGTGGGACAGGGGGCTCCGAGCAGTACTTC	CASSGTGGSEQYF
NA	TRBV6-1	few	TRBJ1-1	TGTGCCAGCAGGCCTATCAGGGAAAACACTGAAGCTTTCTTT	CASRPIRENTEAFF
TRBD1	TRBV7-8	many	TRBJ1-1	TGTGCCAGCCTGGACAGGGAGATGGCTGAAGCTTTCTTT	CASLDREMAEAFF
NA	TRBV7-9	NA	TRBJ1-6	TGTGCCAGCAGCCCCTCCGGGGGTGCCTCCTATAATTCACCCCTCCACTTT	CASSPSGGASYNSPLHF
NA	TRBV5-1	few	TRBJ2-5	TGCGCCAGCAGCTTAGTTGCAGGACGTTTTTCGACCCAGTACTTC	CASSLVAGRFSTQYF
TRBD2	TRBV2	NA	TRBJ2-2	TGTGCCAGCAGTGATTTGAGGACTAGCGGTTTCACCGGGGAGCTGTTTTTT	CASSDLRTSGFTGELFF
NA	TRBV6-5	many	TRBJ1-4	TGTGCCAGCAGTTACGTCCCGGAAACGGGAAAACTGTTTTTT	CASSYVPETGKLFF
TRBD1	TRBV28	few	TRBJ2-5	TGTGCCAGCAGTCCCGGACAGGGGCATCGAGAGACCCAGTACTTC	CASSPGQGHRETQYF
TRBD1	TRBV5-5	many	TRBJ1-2	TGTGCCAGCAGCACCGGGACAGCCCGGCAATATGGCTACACCTTC	CASSTGTARQYGYTF
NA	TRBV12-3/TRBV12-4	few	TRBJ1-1	TGTGCCAGCAGTTTGGGAGGGGCCCTTTGGGCTTTCTTT	CASSLGGALWAFF
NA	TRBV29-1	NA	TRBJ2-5	TGCAGCGTTGCGCTGGACACCTCACGTAGTGGGACCCAGTACTTC	CSVALDTSRSGTQYF
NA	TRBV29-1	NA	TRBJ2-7	TGCAGCGTCGTGACTCTATATCCCATATACGAGCAGTACTTC	CSVVTLYPIYEQYF
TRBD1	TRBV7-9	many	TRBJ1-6	TGTGCCAGCAGCCTGACAGGGACTTATTCACCCCTCCACTTT	CASSLTGTYSPLHF
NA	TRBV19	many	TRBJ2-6	TGTGCCATCGGGTTGGCTGGGGCCAACGTCCTGACTTTC	CAIGLAGANVLTF
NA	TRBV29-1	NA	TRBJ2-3	TGCAGCGTTCCGGGTAGGGTTCCCACAGATACGCAGTATTTT	CSVPGRVPTDTQYF
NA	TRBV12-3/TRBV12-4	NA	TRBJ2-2	TGTGCCAGCAGTTCCGGGACACCAACCGGGGAGCTGTTTTTT	CASSSGTPTGELFF
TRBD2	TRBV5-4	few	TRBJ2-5	TGTGCCAGCAGTCCGAGACTAGCGGGAGAACAAGAGACCCAGTACTTC	CASSPRLAGEQETQYF
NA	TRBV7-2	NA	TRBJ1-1	TGTGCCAGCAGCTTACCAGGGCGGGCTGAAGCTTTCTTT	CASSLPGRAEAFF
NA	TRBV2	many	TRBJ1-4	TGTGCCAGCAGTTTGAACAGGATCCGAAAACTGTTTTTT	CASSLNRIRKLFF
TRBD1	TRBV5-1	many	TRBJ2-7	TGCGCCAGCAACCGGGACAGGGACTACGAGCAGTACTTC	CASNRDRDYEQYF
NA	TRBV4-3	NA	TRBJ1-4	TGCGCCAGCAGCAAGGGATCACTGGGGACTAATGAAAAACTGTTTTTT	CASSKGSLGTNEKLFF
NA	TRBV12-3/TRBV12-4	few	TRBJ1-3	TGTGCCAGCAGTTTCGGCTCAGGAGGAAACACCATATATTTT	CASSFGSGGNTIYF
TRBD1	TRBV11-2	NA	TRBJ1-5	TGTGCCAGCAGCTTAGTAGCCCCAGGGGGTGGCAATCAGCCCCAGCATTTT	CASSLVAPGGGNQPQHF
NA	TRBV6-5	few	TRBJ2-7	TGTGCCAGCAGTTATTGGGGTGGCGAGCAGTACTTC	CASSYWGGEQYF
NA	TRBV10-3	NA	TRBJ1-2	TGTGCCAGCAGCCAACAGGTTTCGGGGGGCTACACCTTC	CASSQQVSGGYTF
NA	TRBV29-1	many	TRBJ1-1	TGCAGCGTTGAAGTTGGGAGGGTTCATGACACTGAAGCTTTCTTT	CSVEVGRVHDTEAFF
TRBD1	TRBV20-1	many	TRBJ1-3	TGCAGTGCTGAGACAGGGGAGCCGGGAAACACCATATATTTT	CSAETGEPGNTIYF
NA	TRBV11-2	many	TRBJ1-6	TGTGCCAGCAGCTTATCAGATTTTAATTCACCCCTCCACTTT	CASSLSDFNSPLHF
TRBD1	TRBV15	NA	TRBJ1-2	TGTGCCACCAGCCGGGGGCAGGGACAGGGGTATGGCTACACCTTC	CATSRGQGQGYGYTF
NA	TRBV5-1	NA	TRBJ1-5	TGCGCCAGCAGCTTGGATTCGGCCCAGCCCCAGCATTTT	CASSLDSAQPQHF